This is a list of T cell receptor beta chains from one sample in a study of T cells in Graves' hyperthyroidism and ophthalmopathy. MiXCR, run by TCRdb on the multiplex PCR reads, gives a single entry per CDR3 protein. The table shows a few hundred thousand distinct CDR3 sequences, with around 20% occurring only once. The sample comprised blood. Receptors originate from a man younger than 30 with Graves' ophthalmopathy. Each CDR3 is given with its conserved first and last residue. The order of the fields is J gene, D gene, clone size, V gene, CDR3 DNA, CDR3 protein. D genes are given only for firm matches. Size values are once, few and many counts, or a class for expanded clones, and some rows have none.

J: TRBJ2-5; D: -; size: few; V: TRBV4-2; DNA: TGTGCCAGCAGCCAAGTTCCAGGGCCGGGGGAGACCCAGTACTTC; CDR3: CASSQVPGPGETQYF
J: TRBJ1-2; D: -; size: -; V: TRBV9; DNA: TGTGCCAGCAGCGTAGACGGGAGGGCAATCTATGGCTACACCTTC; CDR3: CASSVDGRAIYGYTF
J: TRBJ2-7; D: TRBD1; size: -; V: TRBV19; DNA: TGTGCCAGTAGTCTTGGACAGGGGGACGGGGACGAGCAGTACTTC; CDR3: CASSLGQGDGDEQYF
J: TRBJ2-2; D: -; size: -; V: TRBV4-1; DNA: TGCGCCAGCAGCCGGGCGGGGTCGAACACCGGGGAGCTGTTTTTT; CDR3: CASSRAGSNTGELFF
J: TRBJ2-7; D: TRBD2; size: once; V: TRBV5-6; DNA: TGTGCCAGCAGCTCGGGGGGGCCCTCCTACGAGCAGTACTTC; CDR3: CASSSGGPSYEQYF
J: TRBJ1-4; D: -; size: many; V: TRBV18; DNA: TGTGCCAGCTCACGGGGAAGAGATGAAAAACTGTTTTTT; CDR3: CASSRGRDEKLFF
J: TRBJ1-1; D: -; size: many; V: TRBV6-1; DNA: TGTGCCAGCACCCTCGAGGGCTCGTCCCCTGAAGCTTTCTTT; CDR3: CASTLEGSSPEAFF
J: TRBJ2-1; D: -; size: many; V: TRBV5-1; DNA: TGCGCCAGCAGCTTGGCCACAGGGTTTAGCCATGAGCAGTTCTTC; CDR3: CASSLATGFSHEQFF
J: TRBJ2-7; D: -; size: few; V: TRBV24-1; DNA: TGTGCCACCAGTGTTCCGTACGAGCAGTACTTC; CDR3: CATSVPYEQYF
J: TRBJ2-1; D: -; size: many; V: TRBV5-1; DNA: TGCGCCAGCAGCTTGAGCTCGAGCTCCTACAATGAGCAGTTCTTC; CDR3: CASSLSSSSYNEQFF
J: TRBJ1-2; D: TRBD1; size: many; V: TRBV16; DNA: TGTGCCAGCAGCCCCACAGGGGGGAACTATGGCTACACCTTC; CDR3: CASSPTGGNYGYTF